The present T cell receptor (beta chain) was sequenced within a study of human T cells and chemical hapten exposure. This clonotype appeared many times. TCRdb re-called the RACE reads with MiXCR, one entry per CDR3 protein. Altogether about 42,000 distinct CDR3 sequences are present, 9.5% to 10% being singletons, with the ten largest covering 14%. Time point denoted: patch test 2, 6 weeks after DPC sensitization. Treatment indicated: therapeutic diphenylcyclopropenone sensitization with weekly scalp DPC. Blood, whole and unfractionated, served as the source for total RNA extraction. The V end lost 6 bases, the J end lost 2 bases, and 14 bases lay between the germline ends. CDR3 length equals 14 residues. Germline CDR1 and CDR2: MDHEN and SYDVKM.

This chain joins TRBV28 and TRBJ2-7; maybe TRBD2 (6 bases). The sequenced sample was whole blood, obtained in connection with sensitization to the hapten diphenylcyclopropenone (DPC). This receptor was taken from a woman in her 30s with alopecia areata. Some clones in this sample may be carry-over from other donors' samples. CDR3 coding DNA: TGTGCCAGCAGGTCGCGGGACCCCACCTACGAGCAGTACTTC. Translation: CASRSRDPTYEQYF.